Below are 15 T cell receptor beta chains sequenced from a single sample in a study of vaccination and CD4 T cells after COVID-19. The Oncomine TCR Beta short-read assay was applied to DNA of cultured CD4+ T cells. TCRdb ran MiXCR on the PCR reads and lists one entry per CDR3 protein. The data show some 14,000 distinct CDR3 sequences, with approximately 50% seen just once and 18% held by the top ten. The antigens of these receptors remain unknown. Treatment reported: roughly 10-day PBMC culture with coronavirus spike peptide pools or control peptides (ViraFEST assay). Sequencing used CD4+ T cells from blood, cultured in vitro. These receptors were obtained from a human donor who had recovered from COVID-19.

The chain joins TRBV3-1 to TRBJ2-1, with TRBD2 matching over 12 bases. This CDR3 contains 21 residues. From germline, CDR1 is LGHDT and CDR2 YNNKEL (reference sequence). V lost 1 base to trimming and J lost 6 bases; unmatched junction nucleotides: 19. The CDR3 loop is CASSQVQPGLAGLKQGNEQFF. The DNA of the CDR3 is TGTGCCAGCAGCCAAGTCCAACCGGGACTAGCGGGCCTAAAACAAGGCAATGAGCAGTTCTTC.

Here the CDR3 reads CASTLNYRDLFF. CDR3 bases: TGTGCCAGCACTCTAAACTACAGGGATCTGTTCTTC. V gene TRBV6-1 combines with J gene TRBJ2-1, with D perhaps TRBD1 (6 bases). CDR3 length equals 12 residues. CDR1 and CDR2 (germline): MNHNS, SASEGT. Trimming stripped 7 bases from V and 15 bases from J, with 19 bases between.

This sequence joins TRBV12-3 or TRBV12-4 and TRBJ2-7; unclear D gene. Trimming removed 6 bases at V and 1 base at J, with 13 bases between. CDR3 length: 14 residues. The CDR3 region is CASSPRTVSYEQYF. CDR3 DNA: TGTGCCAGCAGCCCGCGGACGGTTTCCTACGAGCAGTACTTC.

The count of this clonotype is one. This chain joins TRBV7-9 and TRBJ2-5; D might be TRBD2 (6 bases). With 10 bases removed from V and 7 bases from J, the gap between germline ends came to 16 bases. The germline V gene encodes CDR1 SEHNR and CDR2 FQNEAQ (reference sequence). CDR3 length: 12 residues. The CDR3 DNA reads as TGTGCCACTCCTGCAACGGAGGGGACCCAGTACTTC. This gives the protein CATPATEGTQYF.

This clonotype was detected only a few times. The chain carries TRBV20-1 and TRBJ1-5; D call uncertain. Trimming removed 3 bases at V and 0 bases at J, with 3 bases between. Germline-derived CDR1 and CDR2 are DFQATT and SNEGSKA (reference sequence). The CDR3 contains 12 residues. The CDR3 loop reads CSASFSNQPQHF. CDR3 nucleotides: TGCAGTGCTAGTTTTAGCAATCAGCCCCAGCATTTT.

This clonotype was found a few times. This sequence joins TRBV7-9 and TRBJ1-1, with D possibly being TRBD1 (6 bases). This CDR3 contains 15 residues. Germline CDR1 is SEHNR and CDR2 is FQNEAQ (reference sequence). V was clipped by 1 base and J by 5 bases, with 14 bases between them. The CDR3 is CASSLGGGGRTEAFF. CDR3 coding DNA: TGTGCCAGCAGCTTAGGCGGAGGGGGAAGAACTGAAGCTTTCTTT. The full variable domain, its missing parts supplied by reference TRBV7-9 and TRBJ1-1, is DTGVSQNPRHKITKRGQNVTFRCDPISEHNRLYWYRQTLGQGPEFLTYFQNEAQLEKSRLLSDRFSAERPKGSFSTLEIQRTEQGDSAMYLCASSLGGGGRTEAFFGQGTRLTVV.

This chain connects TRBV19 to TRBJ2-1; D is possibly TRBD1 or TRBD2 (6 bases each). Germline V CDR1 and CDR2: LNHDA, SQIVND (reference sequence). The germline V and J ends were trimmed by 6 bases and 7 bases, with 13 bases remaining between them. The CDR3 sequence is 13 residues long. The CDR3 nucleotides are TGTGCCAGTAGAACACAGGGAGGTAATGAGCAGTTCTTC. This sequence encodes CASRTQGGNEQFF.

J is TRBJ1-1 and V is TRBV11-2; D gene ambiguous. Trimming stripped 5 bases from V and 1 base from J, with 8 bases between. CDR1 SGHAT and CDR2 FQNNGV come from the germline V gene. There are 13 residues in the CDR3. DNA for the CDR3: TGTGCCAGCAGCCCTGATTGGAACACTGAAGCTTTCTTT. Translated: CASSPDWNTEAFF.

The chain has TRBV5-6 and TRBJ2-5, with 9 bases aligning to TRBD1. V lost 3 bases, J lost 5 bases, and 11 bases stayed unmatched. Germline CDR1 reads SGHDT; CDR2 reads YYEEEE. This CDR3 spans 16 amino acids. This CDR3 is CASSSSGQGLRETQYF. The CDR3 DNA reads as TGTGCCAGCAGCTCGTCGGGACAGGGACTTCGGGAGACCCAGTACTTC. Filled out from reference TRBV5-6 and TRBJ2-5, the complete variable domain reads DAGVTQSPTHLIKTRGQQVTLRCSPKSGHDTVSWYQQALGQGPQFIFQYYEEEERQRGNFPDRFSGHQFPNYSSELNVNALLLGDSALYLCASSSSGQGLRETQYFGPGTRLLVL.

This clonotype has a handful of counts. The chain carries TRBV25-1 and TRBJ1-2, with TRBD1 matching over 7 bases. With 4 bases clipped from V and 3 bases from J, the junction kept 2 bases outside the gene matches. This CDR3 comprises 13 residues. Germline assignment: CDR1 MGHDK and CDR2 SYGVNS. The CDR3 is CASSVTGDYGYTF. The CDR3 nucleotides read TGTGCCAGCAGTGTAACAGGGGACTATGGCTACACCTTC.

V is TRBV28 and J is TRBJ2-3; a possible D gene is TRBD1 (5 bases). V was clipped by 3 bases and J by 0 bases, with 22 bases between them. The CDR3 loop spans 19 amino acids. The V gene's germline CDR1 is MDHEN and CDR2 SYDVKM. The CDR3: CASSLMGPHLTISTDTQYF. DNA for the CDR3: TGTGCCAGCAGTTTGATGGGGCCCCATCTTACTATTAGCACAGATACGCAGTATTTT.

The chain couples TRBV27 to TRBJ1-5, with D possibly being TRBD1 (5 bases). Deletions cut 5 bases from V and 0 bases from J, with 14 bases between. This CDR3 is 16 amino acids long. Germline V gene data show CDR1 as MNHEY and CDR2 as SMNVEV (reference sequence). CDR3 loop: CASSRGAPYSNQPQHF. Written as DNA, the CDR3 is TGTGCCAGCAGTCGAGGGGCCCCATATAGCAATCAGCCCCAGCATTTT.

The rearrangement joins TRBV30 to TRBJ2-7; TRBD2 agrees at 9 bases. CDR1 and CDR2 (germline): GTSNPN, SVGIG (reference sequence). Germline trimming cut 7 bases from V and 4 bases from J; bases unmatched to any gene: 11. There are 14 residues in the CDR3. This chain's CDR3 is CASKRSSGKYEQYF. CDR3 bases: TGTGCCTCTAAGAGGTCTAGCGGGAAATACGAGCAGTACTTC.

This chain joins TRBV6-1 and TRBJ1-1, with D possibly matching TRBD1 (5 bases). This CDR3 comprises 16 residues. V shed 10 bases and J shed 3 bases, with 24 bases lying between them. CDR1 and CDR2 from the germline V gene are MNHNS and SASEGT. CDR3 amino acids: CATSLPTRGSDTEAFF. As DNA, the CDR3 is TGTGCCACCAGCTTACCAACCCGGGGGTCGGACACTGAAGCTTTCTTT.

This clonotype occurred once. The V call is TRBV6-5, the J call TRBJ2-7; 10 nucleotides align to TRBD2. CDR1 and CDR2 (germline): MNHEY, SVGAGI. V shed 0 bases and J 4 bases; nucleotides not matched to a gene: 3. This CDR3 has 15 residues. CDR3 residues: CASSYSRLAGYEQYF. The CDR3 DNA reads TGTGCCAGCAGTTACTCACGACTAGCGGGTTACGAGCAGTACTTC.